This T cell receptor (beta chain) was captured in a study of OX40 agonist ivuxolimab in advanced cancers. The wider study: An agonistic human IgG2 monoclonal antibody against OX40 (CD134) was given. Subjects had a mean age of about 60 years, with a range of roughly 20 to 79; less than 90% were male.

Notes on this clone: Its antigen is unknown.

Study outcomes and limitations: The average count of expanded clones was higher among CD8+ T cells than among CD4+.

Trimming at V came to 6 bases and at J to 0 bases, leaving 4 bases not matched to a gene. Germline loops: CDR1 MDHEN, CDR2 SYDVKM. The CDR3 sequence is 14 residues long. Assay: immunoSEQ multiplex PCR; the TCRdb copy retains only in-frame clones and omits some. The top ten hold just over 0.3% of the sample, which has over 150,000 clones, 85% to 95% seen once. Specimen: CD4+ or CD8+ T cells sorted from blood, collected in a trial of the OX40 agonist ivuxolimab. This clonotype originated in an adult with an advanced solid tumor such as melanoma, head and neck, liver or kidney cancer. The rearrangement joins TRBV28 to TRBJ1-1, with TRBD1 identical over 7 bases. CDR3 bases: TGTGCCAGCAGGCCGGGACAGATGAACACTGAAGCTTTCTTT. It specifies CASRPGQMNTEAFF.